This T cell receptor beta chain appears in the sequencing data of a study of T cell responses to AZD1222 COVID-19 vaccine. Findings and caveats of the study: Among vaccine-associated CD4 TCRs, coverage spanned spike, with dominance at 160-218 and 743-854.

On this clone itself: Its target is not known.

TCRdb's copy holds only in-frame clones and misses some; the assay was immunoSEQ multiplex PCR. Altogether under 200,000 clones are present, around 86% being singletons, with the ten largest covering 2.5% to 3%. Germline V gene data show CDR1 as MNHEY and CDR2 as SVGEGT. The CDR3 sequence is 19 residues long. Germline trimming cut 4 bases from V and 0 bases from J; bases unmatched to any gene: 14. The sequenced sample was peripheral blood, obtained on day 0 of MenACWY control vaccination. This receptor was taken from an adult in good health. This chain uses TRBV6-2 or TRBV6-3 with TRBJ2-3; 9 positions match TRBD2. CDR3 region: CASSFDAGGIYWSTDTQYF. The CDR3 nucleotides are TGTGCCAGCAGTTTCGATGCGGGGGGGATTTATTGGAGCACAGATACGCAGTATTTT.